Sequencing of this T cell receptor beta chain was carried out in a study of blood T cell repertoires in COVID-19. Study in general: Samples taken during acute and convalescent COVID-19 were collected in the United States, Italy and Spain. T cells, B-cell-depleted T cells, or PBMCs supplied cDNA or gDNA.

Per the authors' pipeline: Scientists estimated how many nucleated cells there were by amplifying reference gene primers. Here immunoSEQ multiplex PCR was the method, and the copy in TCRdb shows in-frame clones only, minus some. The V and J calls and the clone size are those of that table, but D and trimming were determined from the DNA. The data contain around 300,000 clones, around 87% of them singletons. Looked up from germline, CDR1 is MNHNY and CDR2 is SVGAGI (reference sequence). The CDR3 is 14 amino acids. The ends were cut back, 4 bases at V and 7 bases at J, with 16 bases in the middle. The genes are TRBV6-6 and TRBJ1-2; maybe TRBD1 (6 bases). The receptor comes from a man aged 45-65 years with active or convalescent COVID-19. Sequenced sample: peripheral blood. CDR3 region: CASSSYTGFGGYTF. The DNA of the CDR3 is TGTGCCAGCAGTTCCTATACAGGGTTCGGTGGCTACACCTTC.